The following is a T cell receptor beta chain sequence with its context. Germline V gene data show CDR1 as SGDLS and CDR2 as YYNGEE. The V gene lost 3 bases and the J gene lost 8 bases, with 18 bases spanning the gap. The CDR3 length is 15 residues. The protocol was immunoSEQ multiplex PCR, while the TCRdb copy is restricted to in-frame clones and leaves out a portion. The sample carries 110,000 or so clones, roughly 85% recorded once. These data are taken from a study of blood T cell repertoires in COVID-19. The TCR originated in a human donor in a cohort sampled during active COVID-19. The genes are TRBV9 and TRBJ2-1; maybe TRBD2 (6 bases). Sequenced sample: peripheral blood. The CDR3, as DNA: TGTGCCAGCAGCGCCAACCCCGGGACTGGGTATGAGCAGTTCTTC. It yields the protein CASSANPGTGYEQFF. Filled out from reference TRBV9 and TRBJ2-1, the complete variable domain reads DSGVTQTPKHLITATGQRVTLRCSPRSGDLSVYWYQQSLDQGLQFLIQYYNGEERAKGNILERFSAQQFPDLHSELNLSSLELGDSALYFCASSANPGTGYEQFFGPGTRLTVL.